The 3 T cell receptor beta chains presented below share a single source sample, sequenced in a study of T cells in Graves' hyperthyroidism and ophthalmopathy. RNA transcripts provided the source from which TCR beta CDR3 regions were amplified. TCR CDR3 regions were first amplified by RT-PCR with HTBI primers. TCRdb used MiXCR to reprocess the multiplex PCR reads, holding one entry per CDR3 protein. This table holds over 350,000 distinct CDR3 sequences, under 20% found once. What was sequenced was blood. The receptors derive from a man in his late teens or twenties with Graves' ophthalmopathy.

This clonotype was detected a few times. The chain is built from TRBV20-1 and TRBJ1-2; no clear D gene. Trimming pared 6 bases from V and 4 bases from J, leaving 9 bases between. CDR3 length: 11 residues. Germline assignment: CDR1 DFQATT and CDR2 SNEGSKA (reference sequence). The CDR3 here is CSAVRGYGYTF. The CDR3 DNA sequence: TGCAGTGCGGTACGGGGCTATGGCTACACCTTC.

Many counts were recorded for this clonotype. CDR3: CASSLGQGAYYGYTF. The CDR3 coding sequence is TGTGCCAGCAGTTTGGGACAGGGGGCCTACTATGGCTACACCTTC. The chain has TRBV12-3 or TRBV12-4 and TRBJ1-2, with 12 bases matching TRBD1. V gave up 3 bases and J gave up 3 bases; unmatched junction bases: 2. The CDR3 is 15 residues long.

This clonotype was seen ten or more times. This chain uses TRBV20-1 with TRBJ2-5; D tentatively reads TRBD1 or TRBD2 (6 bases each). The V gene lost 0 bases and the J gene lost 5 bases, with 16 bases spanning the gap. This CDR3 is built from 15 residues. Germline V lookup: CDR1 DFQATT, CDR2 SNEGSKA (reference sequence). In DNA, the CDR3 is TGCAGTGCTAGAGATTTAGGAGTAGGGGGGGAGACCCAGTACTTC. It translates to CSARDLGVGGETQYF.